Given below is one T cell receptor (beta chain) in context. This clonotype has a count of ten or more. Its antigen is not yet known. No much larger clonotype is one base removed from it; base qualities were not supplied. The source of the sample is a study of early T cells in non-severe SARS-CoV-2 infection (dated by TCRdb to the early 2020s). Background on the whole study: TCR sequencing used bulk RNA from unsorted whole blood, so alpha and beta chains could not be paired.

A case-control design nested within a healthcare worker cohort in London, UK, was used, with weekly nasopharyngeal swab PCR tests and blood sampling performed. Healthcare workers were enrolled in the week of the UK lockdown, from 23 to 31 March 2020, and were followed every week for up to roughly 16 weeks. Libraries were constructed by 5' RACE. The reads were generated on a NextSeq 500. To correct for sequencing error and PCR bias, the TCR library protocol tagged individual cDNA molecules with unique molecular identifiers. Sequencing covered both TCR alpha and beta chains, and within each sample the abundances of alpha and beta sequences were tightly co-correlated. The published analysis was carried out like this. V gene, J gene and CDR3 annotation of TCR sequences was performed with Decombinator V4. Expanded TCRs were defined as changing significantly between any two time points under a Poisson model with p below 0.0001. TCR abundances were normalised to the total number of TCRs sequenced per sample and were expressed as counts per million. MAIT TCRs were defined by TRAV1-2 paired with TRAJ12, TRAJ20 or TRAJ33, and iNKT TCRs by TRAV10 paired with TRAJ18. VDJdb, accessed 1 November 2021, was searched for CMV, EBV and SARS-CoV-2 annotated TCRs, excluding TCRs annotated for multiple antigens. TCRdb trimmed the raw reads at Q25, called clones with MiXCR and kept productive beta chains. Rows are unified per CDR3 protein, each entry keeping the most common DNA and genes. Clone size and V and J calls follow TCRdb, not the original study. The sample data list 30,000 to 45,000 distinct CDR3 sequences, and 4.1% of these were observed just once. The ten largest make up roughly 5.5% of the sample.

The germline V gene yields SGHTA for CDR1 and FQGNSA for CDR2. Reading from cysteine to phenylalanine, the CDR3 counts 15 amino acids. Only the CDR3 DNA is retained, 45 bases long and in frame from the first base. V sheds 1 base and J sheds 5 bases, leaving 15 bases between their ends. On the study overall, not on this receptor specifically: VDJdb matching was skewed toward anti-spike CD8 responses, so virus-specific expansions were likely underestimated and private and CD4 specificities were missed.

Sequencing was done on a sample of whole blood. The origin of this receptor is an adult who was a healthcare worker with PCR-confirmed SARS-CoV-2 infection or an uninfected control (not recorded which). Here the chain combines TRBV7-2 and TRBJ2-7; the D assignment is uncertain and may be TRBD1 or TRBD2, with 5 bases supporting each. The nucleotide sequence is TGTGCCAGCAGCTTAGTTGAGGGGCCGAACGACGAGCAGTACTTC. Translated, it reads CASSLVEGPNDEQYF. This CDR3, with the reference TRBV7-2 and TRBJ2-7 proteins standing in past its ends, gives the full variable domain GAGVSQSPSNKVTEKGKDVELRCDPISGHTALYWYRQSLGQGLEFLIYFQGNSAPDKSGLPSDRFSAERTGGSVSTLTIQRTQQEDSAVYLCASSLVEGPNDEQYFGPGTRLTVT.